Following are 18 T cell receptor beta chains from one sample sequenced in a study of T cell responses to AZD1222 COVID-19 vaccine. Sequencing was performed with immunoSEQ multiplex PCR; in TCRdb, only in-frame clones are kept and a portion is missing. The sample has some 150,000 clones, more than 75% seen once. This sample comprised peripheral blood, obtained 28 days after the second AZD1222 dose. All receptors derive from an adult who received the AZD1222 COVID-19 vaccine.

This rearrangement joins TRBV2 to TRBJ1-1; D may be TRBD1 (5 bases). The length of the CDR3 is 14 residues. Per germline, CDR1 SNHLY and CDR2 FYNNEI. V was cut by 6 bases and J by 5 bases, with 16 bases left in between. CDR3 coding DNA: TGTGCCAGCAGCGGACCTTGGGGGATGACTGAAGCTTTCTTT. Translating it yields CASSGPWGMTEAFF.

This chain links TRBV2 with TRBJ1-1; perhaps TRBD1 as D (6 bases). V was cut by 9 bases and J by 4 bases, with 12 bases left in between. This CDR3 region has 12 residues. Germline loops: CDR1 SNHLY, CDR2 FYNNEI. The CDR3, as DNA: TGTGCCAGTTACAGGGTAATCACTGAAGCTTTCTTT. Protein: CASYRVITEAFF.

The chain carries TRBV14 and TRBJ1-4; the match to TRBD1 covers 11 bases. Germline V CDR1 and CDR2: SGHDN, FVKESK. V was clipped by 4 bases and J by 7 bases; unmatched bases: 8. The CDR3 consists of 16 residues. CDR3 residues: CASSLTPGQGGEKLFF. The CDR3 DNA is TGTGCCAGCAGCCTCACACCGGGACAGGGGGGTGAAAAACTGTTTTTT. The complete variable domain, with remaining parts taken from reference TRBV14 and TRBJ1-4, reads EAGVTQFPSHSVIEKGQTVTLRCDPISGHDNLYWYRRVMGKEIKFLLHFVKESKQDESGMPNNRFLAERTGGTYSTLKVQPAELEDSGVYFCASSLTPGQGGEKLFFGSGTQLSVL.

The gene calls are TRBV28 and TRBJ2-7; 10 positions agree with TRBD1. Germline V gene lookup returns CDR1 MDHEN and CDR2 SYDVKM. The CDR3 contains 17 residues. Trimming removed 5 bases from V and 5 bases from J; junction bases left unmatched: 15. This CDR3 reads CASSPYTIRDRGNEQYF. CDR3 bases: TGTGCCAGCAGTCCTTACACTATCCGGGACAGGGGCAACGAGCAGTACTTC. Looking up the rest from reference TRBV28 and TRBJ2-7 gives the full variable domain: DVKVTQSSRYLVKRTGEKVFLECVQDMDHENMFWYRQDPGLGLRLIYFSYDVKMKEKGDIPEGYSVSREKKERFSLILESASTNQTSMYLCASSPYTIRDRGNEQYFGPGTRLTVT.

The J gene is TRBJ2-3, the V gene TRBV19; 10 nucleotides line up with TRBD2. The CDR3 is made up of 16 amino acids. Germline CDR1 is LNHDA and CDR2 is SQIVND (reference sequence). Trimming cost V 0 bases and J 1 base; bases outside gene matches: 1. The CDR3 sequence: CASSIDTSGGTDTQYF. The CDR3 nucleotides read TGTGCCAGTAGTATAGATACTAGCGGGGGCACAGATACGCAGTATTTT.

The chain is built from TRBV6-5 and TRBJ2-3; TRBD2 aligns across 8 bases. V dropped 2 bases and J dropped 2; count of bases not matched to a gene: 3. The germline gives CDR1 MNHEY, CDR2 SVGAGI. This CDR3 is 15 amino acids long. The CDR3 sequence: CASSYVGRATDTQYF. CDR3 DNA: TGTGCCAGCAGTTACGTCGGGAGGGCCACAGATACGCAGTATTTT.

J is TRBJ2-1 and V is TRBV2; possibly TRBD2 for D (6 bases). The germline V gene encodes CDR1 SNHLY and CDR2 FYNNEI. Trimming took 7 bases from V and 9 from J, leaving 13 bases between them. This CDR3 spans 12 amino acids. As DNA, the CDR3 is TGTGCCAGCACCCCACTAGCCGGTGAGCAGTTCTTC. It codes for CASTPLAGEQFF. The variable domain in full, with the rest retrieved from reference TRBV2 and TRBJ2-1, is EPEVTQTPSHQVTQMGQEVILRCVPISNHLYFYWYRQILGQKVEFLVSFYNNEISEKSEIFDDQFSVERPDGSNFTLKIRSTKLEDSAMYFCASTPLAGEQFFGPGTRLTVL.

The J gene is TRBJ2-4, the V gene TRBV19; tentatively, D is TRBD1 or TRBD2 (5 bases each). CDR1 and CDR2 from the germline V gene are LNHDA and SQIVND (reference sequence). The CDR3 is 17 residues long. The ends were cut back, 6 bases at V and 0 bases at J, with 18 bases in the middle. The CDR3 nucleotides read TGTGCCAGTAGGCATATAGGGGCGGGTGTAGCCAAAAACATTCAGTACTTC. Protein: CASRHIGAGVAKNIQYF.

This sequence joins TRBV7-3 and TRBJ2-3; D is perhaps TRBD1 or TRBD2 (5 bases each). Germline V CDR1 and CDR2: SGHTA, FQGTGA. The CDR3 is 14 amino acids. With 5 bases removed from V and 5 bases from J, the gap between germline ends came to 14 bases. Here the CDR3 DNA reads TGTGCCAGCAGCCACGGGACCTCAAGAGATACGCAGTATTTT. Protein product: CASSHGTSRDTQYF.

V gene TRBV7-9 combines with J gene TRBJ1-4; D ambiguous. With 5 bases removed from V and 0 bases from J, the gap between germline ends came to 10 bases. The CDR3 totals 15 residues. In germline, CDR1 is SEHNR, CDR2 FQNEAQ (reference sequence). CDR3 amino acids: CASSQHSTTNEKLFF. The DNA for the CDR3 is TGTGCCAGCAGCCAACACAGCACAACTAATGAAAAACTGTTTTTT.

A single count supports this clone. The V gene is TRBV18, the J gene TRBJ1-1, with 7 bases aligning to TRBD1. Germline V gene lookup returns CDR1 KGHSH and CDR2 LQKENI. The CDR3 has 15 residues. Trimming removed 0 bases from V and 4 bases from J; junction bases left unmatched: 5. The CDR3: CASSPPQGLGTEAFF. DNA for the CDR3: TGTGCCAGCTCACCACCACAGGGGCTTGGCACTGAAGCTTTCTTT. The full variable domain, completed using reference TRBV18 and TRBJ1-1, is NAGVMQNPRHLVRRRGQEARLRCSPMKGHSHVYWYRQLPEEGLKFMVYLQKENIIDESGMPKERFSAEFPKEGPSILRIQQVVRGDSAAYFCASSPPQGLGTEAFFGQGTRLTVV.

V usage is TRBV12-3 or TRBV12-4 and J usage is TRBJ1-2; 7 bases agree with TRBD1. V was clipped by 7 bases and J by 7 bases; unmatched bases: 9. The CDR3 has 13 amino acids. CDR3 in DNA: TGTGCCAGCACATTTGGACAGGCCGGTGGCTACACCTTC. The encoded protein is CASTFGQAGGYTF.

The CDR3 protein is CASSEPRASVAGELFF. The CDR3 DNA sequence: TGTGCCAGCAGTGAACCGCGTGCTAGTGTGGCCGGGGAGCTGTTTTTT. The genes are TRBV6-1 and TRBJ2-2; unclear D gene. The CDR3 totals 16 residues. Deletions cut 2 bases from V and 6 bases from J, with 16 bases between. The germline gives CDR1 MNHNS, CDR2 SASEGT.

The chain employs TRBV19 and TRBJ1-6; 7 bases are a match to TRBD1. CDR1 is LNHDA and CDR2 is SQIVND in the germline V gene (reference sequence). Trimming took 3 bases from V and 6 from J; bases not matched to a gene: 5. There are 15 residues in the CDR3. The CDR3 loop is CASSIGQESNSPLHF. CDR3 bases: TGTGCCAGTAGTATCGGACAGGAGAGTAATTCACCCCTCCACTTT.

This chain connects TRBV30 to TRBJ2-5, with 7 nucleotides matching TRBD1. This CDR3 comprises 15 residues. The V segment lost 2 bases and the J segment 5 bases; nucleotides outside the gene matches: 11. Per the germline V gene, CDR1 is GTSNPN and CDR2 is SVGIG (reference sequence). The CDR3 DNA reads as TGTGCCTGGAGTCCCGGACAGGTTCGTGCGGAGACCCAGTACTTC. Translating gives CAWSPGQVRAETQYF.

The rearrangement joins TRBV28 to TRBJ1-4, with unresolved D. V was shortened by 5 bases and J by 8 bases, with 12 bases between the two germline ends. The CDR3 has 13 amino acids. The germline V gene encodes CDR1 MDHEN and CDR2 SYDVKM. The CDR3 DNA sequence: TGTGCCAGCAGTCCCGGTGGGGTCGAAAAACTGTTTTTT. It codes for CASSPGGVEKLFF. The whole variable domain, remainder taken from reference TRBV28 and TRBJ1-4, is DVKVTQSSRYLVKRTGEKVFLECVQDMDHENMFWYRQDPGLGLRLIYFSYDVKMKEKGDIPEGYSVSREKKERFSLILESASTNQTSMYLCASSPGGVEKLFFGSGTQLSVL.

The CDR3: CASSPTTGIVEAFF. The CDR3 nucleotides are TGTGCCAGCTCACCTACGACAGGTATCGTTGAAGCTTTCTTT. The rearrangement links TRBV18 to TRBJ1-1, with D possibly TRBD1 on 6 matching bases. Trimming shortened V by 3 bases and J by 7 bases, and 15 bases separated the two germline ends. The CDR3 sequence is 14 residues long. Germline CDR1 is KGHSH and CDR2 is LQKENI.

The V and J genes are TRBV20-1 and TRBJ2-7; 11 bases are shared with TRBD2. The CDR3 is made up of 14 amino acids. Germline values: CDR1 DFQATT, CDR2 SNEGSKA (reference sequence). The trim removed 3 bases at V and 4 bases at J, leaving 5 bases unmatched. CDR3 sequence (DNA): TGCAGTGCTAGTTTAGCGGGAGGGCCGTACGAGCAGTACTTC. Translated: CSASLAGGPYEQYF.